Following are 18 T cell receptor beta chains from one sample sequenced in a study of T cell changes during pregnancy in multiple sclerosis. Produced via immunoSEQ multiplex PCR; TCRdb's table is partial and in-frame only. The data show approximately 87,000 clones, under 95% seen once. Sequencing was performed on CD4+ T cells from peripheral blood mononuclear cells, taken in the second trimester of pregnancy. These receptors were taken from a female donor with multiple sclerosis, enrolled in a pregnancy study.

This sequence joins TRBV7-2 and TRBJ1-1; D perhaps matches TRBD1 (5 bases). CDR1 is SGHTA, CDR2 FQGNSA, per germline. The CDR3 loop spans 15 amino acids. Trimming removed 2 bases at V and 6 bases at J, with 16 bases between. The CDR3 here is CASSLYAGQVAEAFF. The CDR3 DNA sequence: TGTGCCAGCAGCTTATATGCAGGGCAGGTCGCTGAAGCTTTCTTT.

The chain couples TRBV28 to TRBJ1-5; D remains ambiguous. This CDR3 is 14 amino acids long. V was cut by 8 bases and J by 0 bases, with 11 bases left in between. Germline V gene lookup returns CDR1 MDHEN and CDR2 SYDVKM. CDR3 in DNA: TGTGCCAGCCGGGTGGAGTATAGCAATCAGCCCCAGCATTTT. Encoded protein: CASRVEYSNQPQHF. Variable domain in full (rest from reference TRBV28 and TRBJ1-5): DVKVTQSSRYLVKRTGEKVFLECVQDMDHENMFWYRQDPGLGLRLIYFSYDVKMKEKGDIPEGYSVSREKKERFSLILESASTNQTSMYLCASRVEYSNQPQHFGDGTRLSIL.

The CDR3 DNA is TGTGCCATCCTAGCGGGGACAGATACGCAGTATTTT. Its protein product is CAILAGTDTQYF. The J gene is TRBJ2-3, the V gene TRBV6-5; 9 bases match TRBD2. Trimming at V came to 10 bases and at J to 3 bases, leaving 2 bases not matched to a gene. The CDR3 has 12 residues. Germline assignment: CDR1 MNHEY and CDR2 SVGAGI.

The V and J genes are TRBV5-1 and TRBJ2-5, with 8 positions matching TRBD2. Germline CDR1 is SGHRS and CDR2 is YFSETQ. Losses at the gene ends were 1 base for V and 0 bases for J; bases not matched to a gene: 2. The CDR3 length is 15 residues. The CDR3 nucleotides read TGCGCCAGCAGCTTGTTAGCGGGGTACCAAGAGACCCAGTACTTC. Translation gives CASSLLAGYQETQYF. Based on the CDR3 plus reference TRBV5-1 and TRBJ2-5, the full variable domain is KAGVTQTPRYLIKTRGQQVTLSCSPISGHRSVSWYQQTPGQGLQFLFEYFSETQRNKGNFPGRFSGRQFSNSRSEMNVSTLELGDSALYLCASSLLAGYQETQYFGPGTRLLVL.

This rearrangement joins TRBV5-1 to TRBJ1-2; no clear D. Trimming removed 7 bases from V and 4 bases from J, with 14 bases in between. Germline CDR1 and CDR2: SGHRS and YFSETQ. The CDR3 runs 13 residues. For the CDR3, the DNA is TGCGCCAGCTCATCCCAGATTGTCTATGGCTACACCTTC. Encoded protein: CASSSQIVYGYTF.

This clone was counted a few times. The genes are TRBV30 and TRBJ1-5; D ambiguous. Germline V gene data show CDR1 as GTSNPN and CDR2 as SVGIG (reference sequence). This CDR3 region has 13 residues. Trimming cost V 0 bases and J 4 bases, with 7 bases left between them. The CDR3 DNA reads TGTGCCTGGAGTGTAACCCGGAATCAGCCCCAGCATTTT. Translated, it gives CAWSVTRNQPQHF.

The chain carries TRBV7-3 and TRBJ2-1, with a tentative D call TRBD1 (5 bases). Trimming removed 8 bases from V and 0 bases from J, with 8 bases in between. CDR1 is SGHTA, CDR2 FQGTGA, per germline. This CDR3 contains 13 residues. CDR3 residues: CASGASSYNEQFF. Here the CDR3 DNA reads TGTGCCAGCGGGGCGAGCTCCTACAATGAGCAGTTCTTC.

This chain connects TRBV11-2 to TRBJ2-3, with 11 positions matching TRBD2. CDR3 length: 17 amino acids. Trimming removed 2 bases from V and 4 bases from J; junction bases left unmatched: 8. Looked up from germline, CDR1 is SGHAT and CDR2 is FQNNGV. The CDR3 is CASSLRTLAGGPDTQYF. The CDR3 nucleotides are TGTGCCAGCAGCTTACGCACGCTAGCGGGGGGTCCAGATACGCAGTATTTT.

The V and J genes are TRBV4-1 and TRBJ2-2; 11 nucleotides agree with TRBD2. CDR3 size: 19 residues. J was trimmed by 5 bases and V by 1 base; bases with no gene match: 12. Germline CDR1 is MGHRA and CDR2 is YSYEKL. As DNA, the CDR3 is TGCGCCAGCAGCCAAGGAGACCTAGCGGGAGGCCCGAGGACCGGGGAGCTGTTTTTT. Translation gives CASSQGDLAGGPRTGELFF.

The rearrangement links TRBV11-1 to TRBJ1-1; tentative D call: TRBD1 (6 bases). Trimming took off 4 bases at V and 7 bases at J, with 16 bases between the two ends. The germline gives CDR1 SGHAT, CDR2 FQDESV (reference sequence). The CDR3 runs 14 residues. CDR3 residues: CASSSQQGTNEAFF. In DNA, the CDR3 is TGTGCCAGCAGCTCGCAACAGGGAACTAATGAAGCTTTCTTT.

With respect to this clone: The DNA is left out, because the CDR3 cannot be placed on it with certainty; the CDR3 is given as TCRdb lists it. The rearrangement uses TRBV28 and TRBJ1-2; the DNA was not compared with TRBD1, the D call given in the table. Germline V gene sequence: CDR1 MDHEN, CDR2 SYDVKM. The CDR3 length is 14 residues, termini included. The chain's CDR3 is CASSFLAANYGYTF.

V is TRBV4-1 and J is TRBJ1-3; no definite D call. The CDR3 extends over 17 amino acids. The V and J ends lost 3 bases and 3 bases respectively, with 18 bases between them. The germline gives CDR1 MGHRA, CDR2 YSYEKL. The CDR3 here is CASSHRRSGLVGNTIYF. The CDR3 nucleotides are TGCGCCAGCAGCCACCGTCGGTCGGGGTTAGTTGGAAACACCATATATTTT.

The chain links TRBV7-9 to TRBJ1-2, with 11 nucleotides matching TRBD1. With 3 bases clipped from V and 7 bases from J, the junction kept 4 bases outside the gene matches. This CDR3 has 14 amino acids. Germline V gene lookup returns CDR1 SEHNR and CDR2 FQNEAQ (reference sequence). CDR3 coding DNA: TGTGCCAGCAGCTTCGGACAGGGGGCAACTGGCTACACCTTC. Translation: CASSFGQGATGYTF.

The J gene is TRBJ2-2, the V gene TRBV9; D remains ambiguous. CDR3 length equals 15 residues. Trimming pared 2 bases from V and 4 bases from J, leaving 12 bases between. Germline V CDR1 and CDR2: SGDLS, YYNGEE. CDR3 region: CASSVQSPGTGELFF. The CDR3 nucleotides read TGTGCCAGCAGCGTCCAGAGTCCGGGCACCGGGGAGCTGTTTTTT.

The gene calls are TRBV18 and TRBJ1-5, with 7 bases fitting TRBD1. The germline CDR1 and CDR2 sequences are KGHSH and LQKENI. With V trimmed by 5 bases and J by 0 bases, 13 bases remained unmatched. The CDR3 is 18 amino acids. The CDR3 is CASSITGTETYSNQPQHF. CDR3 nucleotide sequence: TGTGCCAGCTCAATCACCGGGACAGAAACCTATAGCAATCAGCCCCAGCATTTT.

This clone was counted a single time. The CDR3 DNA sequence: TGTGCCAGCAGCCAGGGACTAGCGGGAGATCTACCAGAGACCCAGTACTTC. Translating gives CASSQGLAGDLPETQYF. The V call is TRBV7-2, the J call TRBJ2-5; 14 positions match TRBD2. Germline V gene sequence: CDR1 SGHTA, CDR2 FQGNSA. The length of the CDR3 is 17 residues. The V gene end was trimmed by 5 bases and the J gene end by 4 bases; junction bases not matched to a gene: 9.

This clone was detected only once. CDR3 sequence reads: CASSTGTPNTGELFF. For the CDR3, the DNA is TGTGCCAGCTCAACCGGGACACCAAACACCGGGGAGCTGTTTTTT. The V gene is TRBV18, the J gene TRBJ2-2; tentative D call: TRBD1 (6 bases). The length of the CDR3 is 15 residues. Germline assignment: CDR1 KGHSH and CDR2 LQKENI. V dropped 5 bases and J dropped 2 bases, with 12 bases sitting between them.

The CDR3 region has the DNA TGCGCCAGCAGCTTGTCCGGGACATCCTACGAGCAGTACTTC. Protein: CASSLSGTSYEQYF. The chain uses TRBV5-1 and TRBJ2-7; TRBD1 might be the D (6 bases). Per the germline V gene, CDR1 is SGHRS and CDR2 is YFSETQ. CDR3 length: 14 amino acids. Deletions cut 1 base from V and 1 base from J, with 9 bases between.